This TCR beta chain appears in the sequencing data of a study of siplizumab effects on memory and regulatory T cells. General study results and limits: With siplizumab, cumulative frequency of CD4+ memory-derived alloreactive sequences dropped significantly. Proliferating CD4+ or CD8+ clones, roughly 75-97% of them, lacked an assignable naive or memory phenotype.

Germline CDR1 reads SGHKS; CDR2 reads YYEKEE (reference sequence). This CDR3 has 14 amino acids. Germline trimming cut 3 bases from V and 4 bases from J; bases unmatched to any gene: 5. Assaying covered 75,000 to 100,000 TCR templates per sample. TCRdb keeps only in-frame clones here, not all; method: immunoSEQ multiplex PCR. Among tens of thousands of clones listed, 75% to 90% were seen once. Concerning this clone: The antigen remains unidentified.

Sequenced: Tregs sorted from blood. The chain combines TRBV5-5 with TRBJ1-1; TRBD1 matches 8 bases. This TCR came from a human donor in good health. The CDR3 DNA reads as TGTGCCAGCAGCTGGACAGGGTTGGGCACTGAAGCTTTCTTT. Its translation is CASSWTGLGTEAFF.